A single count supports the clone carrying this T cell receptor (beta chain). The entry originates in a study of blood T cell repertoires in COVID-19. Study information: Material from acute and convalescent COVID-19 was sourced from the United States, Italy and Spain.

Profiling relied on immunoSEQ multiplex PCR, and the TCRdb table lists in-frame clones only, not all of them. The sample includes approximately 260,000 clones, 75% to 90% of them seen just once. Source material: peripheral blood. The TCR comes from a middle-aged woman with acute or convalescent COVID-19.

CDR3 in amino acids: CATSQGQLNYGYTF. CDR3 in DNA: TGTGCCACCAGTCAGGGACAGCTTAACTATGGCTACACCTTC. The V call is TRBV24-1, the J call TRBJ1-2; 7 bases are shared with TRBD1. The length of the CDR3 is 14 residues. The ends lost 6 bases at V and 1 base at J; junction bases unmatched: 4. Germline values: CDR1 KGHDR, CDR2 SFDVKD.